The rows below give T cell receptor beta chains drawn from one sample of a study of cytomegalovirus exposure and HLA in healthy donors. Only in-frame clones appear in the TCRdb table, and some are missing; sequencing was by immunoSEQ multiplex PCR. Among around 150,000 clones, 64% were seen once, and the ten largest hold around 3%. The sequenced sample was PBMCs. These receptors were obtained from a woman in her twenties or thirties in good health and CMV-seropositive. Both conserved end residues are part of each CDR3. Fields, in order: CDR3 protein, V gene, J gene.

CDR3aa: CASSPGLGLQYEQYF
v_gene: TRBV18
j_gene: TRBJ2-7

CDR3aa: CASSPPGHIYEQYF
v_gene: TRBV7-9
j_gene: TRBJ2-7

CDR3aa: CASSSSNTYEQYF
v_gene: TRBV7-9
j_gene: NA

CDR3aa: CASTNNRGPNTEAFF
v_gene: TRBV7-9
j_gene: TRBJ1-1

CDR3aa: CASMGRGGYYEQYF
v_gene: TRBV19
j_gene: TRBJ2-7

CDR3aa: CASSRTGTGGLTNEKLFF
v_gene: TRBV28
j_gene: TRBJ1-4

CDR3aa: CASSQELGGFNQPQHF
v_gene: TRBV4-1
j_gene: TRBJ1-5

CDR3aa: CAIKEDRGFYEQYF
v_gene: TRBV10-3
j_gene: TRBJ2-7

CDR3aa: CASSSSGYEQFF
v_gene: TRBV7-2
j_gene: TRBJ2-1

CDR3aa: CASSLGSGEQYF
v_gene: TRBV13
j_gene: TRBJ2-7

CDR3aa: CASSLALVRIGSPLHF
v_gene: TRBV5-1
j_gene: TRBJ1-6

CDR3aa: CASSEQGFGYTF
v_gene: TRBV6-4
j_gene: TRBJ1-2

CDR3aa: CASSPPGEDTYVTF
v_gene: TRBV19
j_gene: TRBJ1-2

CDR3aa: CASSPGQKISYEQYF
v_gene: TRBV18
j_gene: TRBJ2-7

CDR3aa: CASSYTWGRGGELFF
v_gene: TRBV6-5
j_gene: TRBJ2-2

CDR3aa: CASSLDRSGGYTF
v_gene: TRBV6-5
j_gene: TRBJ1-2

CDR3aa: CASRRGRAEKLFF
v_gene: TRBV19
j_gene: TRBJ1-4

CDR3aa: CASSEAGPSGEQYF
v_gene: TRBV6-1
j_gene: TRBJ2-7

CDR3aa: CASSITQGVGNTIYF
v_gene: TRBV7-9
j_gene: TRBJ1-3

CDR3aa: CASSLQGGVVGELFF
v_gene: TRBV5-1
j_gene: TRBJ2-2

CDR3aa: CASSRQAVDEKLFF
v_gene: TRBV6-6
j_gene: TRBJ1-4

CDR3aa: CASSEKGSYNSPLHF
v_gene: TRBV2
j_gene: TRBJ1-6

CDR3aa: CASSRETFLAADGNTGELFF
v_gene: TRBV19
j_gene: TRBJ2-2

CDR3aa: CASSLDRATDTQYF
v_gene: TRBV7-3
j_gene: TRBJ2-3

CDR3aa: CASSQQAGGTSYEQYF
v_gene: TRBV4-2
j_gene: TRBJ2-7

CDR3aa: CASSQRLVSLANTGELFF
v_gene: TRBV14
j_gene: TRBJ2-2

CDR3aa: CASSHRQGWDYGYTF
v_gene: TRBV18
j_gene: TRBJ1-2

CDR3aa: CASSQVAGGARKKSYEQYF
v_gene: TRBV4-1
j_gene: NA

CDR3aa: CASSAGTGHYEQYF
v_gene: TRBV5-1
j_gene: TRBJ2-7

CDR3aa: CASSRPGTAANYGYTF
v_gene: TRBV7-9
j_gene: TRBJ1-2

CDR3aa: CASTLLGTVEETQYF
v_gene: TRBV2
j_gene: TRBJ2-5

CDR3aa: CASSVTGNSYEQYF
v_gene: TRBV9
j_gene: TRBJ2-7

CDR3aa: CASSYTTGTGTEAFF
v_gene: TRBV5-1
j_gene: TRBJ1-1

CDR3aa: CASSLTTGASGANVLTF
v_gene: TRBV5-1
j_gene: TRBJ2-6

CDR3aa: CSGKGHDTQYF
v_gene: TRBV29-1
j_gene: TRBJ2-3

CDR3aa: CASSYGQSYGYTF
v_gene: TRBV5-6
j_gene: TRBJ1-2

CDR3aa: CASSVVMGTSIYEQYF
v_gene: TRBV9
j_gene: TRBJ2-7

CDR3aa: CASSLTSGGGPIATQYF
v_gene: TRBV28
j_gene: TRBJ2-5

CDR3aa: CASSESGASGGPQYF
v_gene: TRBV2
j_gene: TRBJ2-5

CDR3aa: CSGAPGGTEAFF
v_gene: TRBV29-1
j_gene: TRBJ1-1

CDR3aa: CASSYGTVYSNQPQHF
v_gene: TRBV6-6
j_gene: TRBJ1-5

CDR3aa: CASSLAVGSGSSYNEQFF
v_gene: TRBV7-2
j_gene: TRBJ2-1

CDR3aa: CASSEIGQPQHF
v_gene: TRBV10-2
j_gene: TRBJ1-5

CDR3aa: CASSLRLAAHEQYF
v_gene: TRBV10-2
j_gene: NA

CDR3aa: CSVVTAGTQYF
v_gene: TRBV29-1
j_gene: TRBJ2-3

CDR3aa: CATGQVGDEQFF
v_gene: TRBV19
j_gene: TRBJ2-1

CDR3aa: CASSEGLAGAYEQYF
v_gene: TRBV6-1
j_gene: NA

CDR3aa: CASSEVGRDTMNTEAFF
v_gene: TRBV6-4
j_gene: TRBJ1-1

CDR3aa: CASSQEGTGANYGYTF
v_gene: TRBV4-1
j_gene: TRBJ1-2

CDR3aa: CASSPSAYYEQYF
v_gene: TRBV4-1
j_gene: TRBJ2-7

CDR3aa: CARTTGPGNTIYF
v_gene: TRBV30
j_gene: TRBJ1-3

CDR3aa: CASSVSGHAGGANVLTF
v_gene: TRBV7-6
j_gene: TRBJ2-6

CDR3aa: CASSLGWNTQYF
v_gene: TRBV7-9
j_gene: TRBJ2-3

CDR3aa: CASSTNHVVDTQYF
v_gene: TRBV19
j_gene: TRBJ2-3

CDR3aa: CASSVEQISGYTF
v_gene: TRBV9
j_gene: TRBJ1-2